The clone carrying this T cell receptor (beta chain) showed up many times. Its antigen is not identified. TCRdb re-called the 5' RACE reads through MiXCR, storing one row per CDR3 protein. The sample shows about 46,000 distinct CDR3 sequences, more than 25% of them seen only once. Study-level results: Tumor Tregs overlapped most with tumor, then blood, naive CD4+ cells.

The clonotype was recovered from a female donor with breast cancer. Material: naive CD4+ T cells sorted from blood. Subset of the sample: naive CD4+ T cells, CD4+CD45RA+CD25-.

The CDR3 region is CASSPGTADSYEQYF. Here the CDR3 DNA reads TGCGCCAGCAGCCCTGGGACTGCCGATTCCTACGAGCAGTACTTC. V is TRBV4-1 and J is TRBJ2-7; maybe TRBD2 (6 bases). Germline CDR1 reads MGHRA; CDR2 reads YSYEKL. The CDR3 totals 15 residues. With 4 bases removed from V and 1 base from J, the gap between germline ends came to 14 bases.